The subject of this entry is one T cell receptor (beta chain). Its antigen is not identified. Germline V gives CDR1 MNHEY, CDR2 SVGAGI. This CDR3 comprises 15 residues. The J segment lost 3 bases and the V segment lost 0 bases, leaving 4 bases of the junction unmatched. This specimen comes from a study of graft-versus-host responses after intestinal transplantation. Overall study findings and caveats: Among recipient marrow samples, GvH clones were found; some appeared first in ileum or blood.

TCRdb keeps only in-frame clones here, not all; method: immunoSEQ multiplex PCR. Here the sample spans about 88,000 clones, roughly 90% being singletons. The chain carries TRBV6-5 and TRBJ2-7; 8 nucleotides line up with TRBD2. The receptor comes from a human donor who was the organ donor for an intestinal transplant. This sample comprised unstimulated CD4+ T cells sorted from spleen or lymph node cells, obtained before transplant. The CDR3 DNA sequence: TGTGCCAGCAGTTACTCGGCGGGACTAGGCTACGAGCAGTACTTC. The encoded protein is CASSYSAGLGYEQYF.